This TCR beta chain was captured in a study of T-cell reconstitution after alpha-beta-depleted transplantation in children. Unique molecular identifiers were incorporated into the prepared TCRbeta library. Each CDR3 protein is one row after TCRdb ran MiXCR on the PCR reads. The sample comprises 750,000 to 950,000 distinct CDR3 sequences, about 15% of which are singletons, and roughly 4.8% rests with the top ten. Study-level points and caveats: T cells produced anew were the main source of T-cell counts and diversity one year after transplant. After transplant, at about two months, alpha-beta T cells were reportedly derived from several hundred expanded graft clones.

Looked up from germline, CDR1 is DFQATT and CDR2 is SNEGSKA (reference sequence). The CDR3 runs to 14 residues. The ends lost 5 bases at V and 8 bases at J; junction bases unmatched: 9. Of note for this clonotype: Its specificity is unknown.

The source material was PBMCs, mostly from graft donor cells, sampled 360 days after TCRalphabeta/CD19-depleted stem cell transplant. V gene TRBV20-1 combines with J gene TRBJ2-2; 9 nucleotides line up with TRBD2. This receptor was identified in a male patient younger than 18 who had a stem cell transplant for acute lymphoblastic leukemia, so the T cells may come from the graft donor. Here the CDR3 DNA reads TGCAGTGCTGGGAGCGGGGGGTCTGGTGGGGAGCTGTTTTTT. Residues: CSAGSGGSGGELFF.